Only a few counts were recorded for the clone carrying this TCR beta chain. These data originate in a study of T-cell memory formation after mild COVID-19. TCRdb re-called the 5' RACE reads through MiXCR, storing one row per CDR3 protein. The table shows roughly 350,000 distinct CDR3 sequences, with 12% to 15% occurring only once. This CDR3 region has 14 residues. Germline lookup yields CDR1 SGHRS and CDR2 YFSETQ. The V end lost 4 bases, the J end lost 5 bases, and 15 bases lay between the germline ends. The chain has TRBV5-1 and TRBJ2-5; D is perhaps TRBD1 (6 bases). Material: PBMCs or a T cell subset sorted from them (not recorded which). This receptor was identified in a man between 18 and 35 years old who had mild COVID-19 (a few samples of this study predate the infection). Cell type and time point are not known. The CDR3 bases are TGCGCCAGCAGCGGGGGACACTGGGGGGAGACCCAGTACTTC. Translating gives CASSGGHWGETQYF.